This T cell receptor beta chain is drawn from a study of shared clonotypes between healthy human individuals (dated by TCRdb to the early 2020s). For the wider study: A couple of women and a few men aged 18 to 49 years were included in the cohort. For each donor, CD4 naive and CD4 memory were each given three plates, CD8 naive was given two plates, and CD8 memory was given one plate. To increase sequencing depth and limit assay-specific biases, different laboratories used diverse techniques to prepare libraries and sequence TCR repertoires. The study deeply sequenced blood TCR repertoires of several healthy adults to estimate repertoire size and the extent of clonotype sharing between individuals. Between about 0.8 and 9.5 billion PBMCs per donor were obtained by leukapheresis.

What the research found in general, with its limitations: The small number of donors limited the genetic and exposure-history diversity represented. When several donors were compared, the shared fraction of clonotypes was around 5% for naive CD4, approximately 3.5% for naive CD8, 2% to 2.5% for memory CD4, and 0.35% to 0.4% for memory CD8. Larger estimated clonotype richness was generally found for naive subsets than for memory subsets. Pairwise subsampling indicated that sequencing depth was expected to affect the degree of clonotype sharing among donors. Compared with non-shared clonotypes, clonotypes shared by all four sorted-subset donors had higher generation probabilities. Rarefaction of sorted-subset datasets indicated incomplete sequencing despite the large sequencing depth. Sampling was restricted to blood, and TCR repertoires in tissues likely differ from the TCR repertoires found in blood.

Using the deep immunoSEQ assay, multiplex PCR amplified TCR CDR3 regions from genomic DNA. Extracted genomic DNA from each cell subset was distributed evenly across all wells of several immunoSEQ 96-well plates, and each plate was treated as a replicate. For sorted subsets, 200 ng of genomic DNA, equivalent to tens of thousands of T cell genomes, went into each replicate PCR. Purified libraries were measured with a Qubit 3.0 fluorometer, size-checked on a Bioanalyzer 2100, and measured again with the KAPA Library Quantification kit. Each immunoSEQ 96-well plate was sequenced on its own single-read 150-cycle Illumina NextSeq 550 flow cell. In the source study's methods: Because only junctional sequences without quality scores were contained in the immunoSEQ output, filtering matching that applied to full-length reads could not be performed. To assign V/J genes and CDR3, sequences were annotated using PyIR, a Python wrapper for IgBLAST v1.9, with IMGT germline references. Reads were removed for weak V/J assignments (E-value above 1e-6), missing CDR3, stop codons, out-of-frame junctions, or ambiguous translated residues. V3J clonotypes were defined as sequences sharing the same inferred V gene, J gene, and CDR3 amino acid sequence. Percentage overlap between repertoires was computed as shared unique clonotypes divided by the size of the smaller repertoire. Repertoire richness was assessed with RTK rarefaction, the Chao1 estimator, and Recon v2.1 estimates of unobserved clonotypes. OLGA was used to compute generation probabilities for all TCRbeta clonotypes that the gDNA method yielded from a few donors. TCRdb retrieved this table from immuneACCESS and kept in-frame rearrangements only. Not all clones are present; in checked studies, unresolved V genes account for under half, and no reason is known for the remainder. The V and J calls and clone size were taken over from that table, and D and trimming were inferred from the DNA. For this sample the table gives 2 million to 2.5 million clones, of which about 92% were detected only once. 0.39% of the sample comes from the top ten.

Taken from the germline V gene, the CDR1 and CDR2 loops are MDHEN and SYDVKM. The CDR3 measures 14 amino acids from cysteine to phenylalanine. Here the CDR3 DNA is all that survives: 42 bases in frame from base 1. Trimming leaves V shorter by 8 bases and J shorter by 3 bases, with the junction holding 10 bases beyond the gene matches. Comment on this clone: The antigen this receptor binds is unknown. Nothing much larger sits one base from this clone, and base qualities are not available.

The donors were healthy, HIV-negative adults who had no recently reported acute infections or vaccinations. Only Caucasian adults living in Nashville, Tennessee, USA were represented among the donors. CD4+ T cells were enriched by magnetic negative selection; naive cells were then positively selected on CD45RA, and the negative fraction formed the memory subset. After blood collection by leukapheresis, PBMCs were isolated using Ficoll-Histopaque density gradient centrifugation and then cryopreserved in the vapor phase of liquid nitrogen. Analytical flow cytometry was used to check the purity and quantity of every magnetically sorted T cell population. Each sorted fraction had its genomic DNA isolated and then quantified by UV absorbance on a Nanodrop 2000c.

The rearrangement combines TRBV28 with TRBJ2-7, with 7 bases aligning to TRBD1. Sequencing used naive CD4+ T cells from PBMCs. Explained via the paper, the cell subset or site label denotes: CD45RA+ positively selected. The sequence derives from a man younger than 35 in good health. Some clones in this sample may be carry-over from other donors' samples. CDR3 reads: CASGSGTVLYEQYF. DNA sequence: TGTGCCAGCGGGTCGGGGACAGTACTCTACGAGCAGTACTTC.